This T cell receptor beta chain was observed in a study of T cells and copy number aberrations in small-cell lung cancer. Study-wide findings and caveats: Due to few samples, these findings require validation. Compared with adjacent lung tissue, tumors had lower T-cell richness and clonality and non-significantly lower density.

Generated by immunoSEQ multiplex PCR, the TCRdb table keeps only in-frame clones and is missing some. The table records roughly 2,200 clones, 79% of them present only once. Donors were all either smokers or heavy second-hand smokers. The V end was cut by 2 bases, the J end by 4 bases, with 12 bases between. CDR1 and CDR2 from the germline V gene are SEHNR and FQNEAQ (reference sequence). CDR3 length equals 15 residues. On this clone: Its target is not known.

The sequence came from a woman in her fifties or sixties with small cell lung cancer. Sequencing was carried out using normal tissue next to the tumor. The chain combines TRBV7-9 with TRBJ2-1; perhaps TRBD2 as D (5 bases). CDR3 in amino acids: CASSLPAELYNEQFF. The CDR3 DNA reads TGTGCCAGCAGCTTACCAGCGGAGCTTTACAATGAGCAGTTCTTC.